This TCR delta chain came from a study of DNA immune sequencing with unique molecular identifiers (dated by TCRdb to about 2020). Background on the whole study: Using immunomagnetic cell separation, gammadelta T cells were enriched from buffy coats, and the genomic DNA of these cells was sequenced. Fluorescence-activated cell sorting was used to enrich gammadelta T cells from the PBMC of roughly 11 healthy people. To compare enriched with non-enriched material, about 95 ng of enriched gammadelta T-cell DNA and approximately 900 ng of non-enriched PBMC DNA were sequenced. An ultrasensitive DNA-based TRD repertoire sequencing method using PCR-introduced unique molecular identifiers was developed and validated in the study. The method was validated on synthetic reference molecules and on blood samples from healthy individuals. All donors were healthy individuals, and approximately 11 of the donors were profiled using sorted gammadelta T cells from peripheral blood. The full study reports these points: The primer-based approach is unable to detect novel TRD sequences that the primers do not target. Among clonotypes in healthy donors, TRDV2 paired with TRDJ1 was identified as the most common TRD rearrangement. Variation in TRD repertoire diversity was observed between healthy donors, with several donors found to be highly oligoclonal, in that the top 5 clonotypes exceeded half of productive molecules.

The method was multiplex PCR. A 32-plex assay with primers for all 8 TRDV and 4 TRDJ genes covering the CDR3 was used to amplify genomic DNA. A 12-nucleotide UMI was introduced during two to three barcoding PCR cycles, after which a second PCR was performed with Illumina adapter primers. AMPure XP beads were used to purify the libraries, whose quality was checked on a Fragment Analyzer using the HS NGS Fragment kit. Sequencing used an Illumina MiniSeq mid-output kit with roughly 20% PhiX and 150 cycles of paired-end reads. The paper's data handling went like this. Reads were processed with MIGEC version 1.2.9 to group reads by UMI and build error-corrected consensus sequences. For post-processing, modified scripts from VDJtools version 1.2.1 were used together with the tcR R package. TCRdb reprocessed the public reads with the caller CATT; rows with the same DNA were merged afterwards. In this record, the V and J calls reflect TCRdb's handling and not the investigators' own analysis. The sample table holds a few thousand delta-chain clones, of which more than 13% were seen once. The top ten hold approximately 51% of the sample.

As regards this clone: Its antigen is still unknown. A single base is all that separates this from a far larger clone, so a read error is likely. Other DNA sequences of this sample code for an identical CDR3.

Unmatched junction bases come to 5, with V trimmed by 2 bases and J by 3 bases. CDR1 and CDR2 are read off the germline V gene as GEAIGNYY and EKD. From the cysteine up to the phenylalanine, the CDR3 has a length of 16 residues. The kept DNA is CDR3 alone, 48 bases in frame from the first base. The V gene is TRDV2 and the J gene is TRDJ1, with 13 middle bases fitting TRDD3. The origin of this receptor is a human donor in good health. The sample taken for sequencing was gamma-delta T cells enriched from blood buffy coat, or unenriched PBMCs (not recorded which). DNA sequence: TGTGCCTGTGACAAACTGGGGGATACGCAGGCCGATAAACTCATCTTT. Protein translation: CACDKLGDTQADKLIF.